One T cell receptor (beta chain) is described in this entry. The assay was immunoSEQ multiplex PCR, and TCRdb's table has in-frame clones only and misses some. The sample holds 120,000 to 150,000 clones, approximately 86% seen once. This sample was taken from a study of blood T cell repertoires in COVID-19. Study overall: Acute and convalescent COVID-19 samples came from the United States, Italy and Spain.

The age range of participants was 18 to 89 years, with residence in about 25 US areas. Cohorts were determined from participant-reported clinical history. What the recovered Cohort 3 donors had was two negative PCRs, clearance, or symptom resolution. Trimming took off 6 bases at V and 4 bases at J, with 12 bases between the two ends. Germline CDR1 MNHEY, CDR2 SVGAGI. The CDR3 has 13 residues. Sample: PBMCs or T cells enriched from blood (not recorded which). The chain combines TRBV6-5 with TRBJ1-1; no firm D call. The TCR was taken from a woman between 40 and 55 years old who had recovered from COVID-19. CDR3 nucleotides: TGTGCCAGCAGCGCCGGGAGGTTCACTGAAGCTTTCTTT. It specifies CASSAGRFTEAFF.